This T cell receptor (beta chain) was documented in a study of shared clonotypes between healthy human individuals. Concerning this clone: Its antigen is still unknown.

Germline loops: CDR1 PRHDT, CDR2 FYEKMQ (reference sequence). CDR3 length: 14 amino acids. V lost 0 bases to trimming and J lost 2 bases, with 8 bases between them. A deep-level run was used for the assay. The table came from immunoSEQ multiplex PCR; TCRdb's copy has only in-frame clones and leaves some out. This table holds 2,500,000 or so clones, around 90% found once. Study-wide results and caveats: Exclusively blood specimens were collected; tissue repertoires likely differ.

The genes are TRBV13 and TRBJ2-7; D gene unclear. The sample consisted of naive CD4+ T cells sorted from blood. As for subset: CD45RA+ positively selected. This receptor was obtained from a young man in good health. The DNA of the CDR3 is TGTGCCAGCAGCTTAGGACGAAGCCCCTACGAGCAGTACTTC. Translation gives CASSLGRSPYEQYF.